Sequencing of this TCR beta chain was carried out in a study of blood T cell repertoires in COVID-19. For the study at large: From T cells, B-cell-depleted T cells, or PBMCs came the material, which was cDNA or gDNA.

Trimming took 11 bases from V and 5 from J, leaving 15 bases between them. This CDR3 region has 12 residues. Libraries were prepared by immunoSEQ multiplex PCR; TCRdb keeps only in-frame clonotypes and omits some of them. The table lists 40,000 to 55,000 clones, over 70% of them singletons, with over 12% in the top ten. This receptor was obtained from a human donor in a cohort sampled during active COVID-19. The specimen sequenced was peripheral blood. J is TRBJ1-2 and V is TRBV12-3 or TRBV12-4; TRBD1 is a possible D gene (5 bases). The CDR3: CACAQGLYGYTF. The CDR3 bases are TGTGCCTGTGCCCAGGGACTTTATGGCTACACCTTC.